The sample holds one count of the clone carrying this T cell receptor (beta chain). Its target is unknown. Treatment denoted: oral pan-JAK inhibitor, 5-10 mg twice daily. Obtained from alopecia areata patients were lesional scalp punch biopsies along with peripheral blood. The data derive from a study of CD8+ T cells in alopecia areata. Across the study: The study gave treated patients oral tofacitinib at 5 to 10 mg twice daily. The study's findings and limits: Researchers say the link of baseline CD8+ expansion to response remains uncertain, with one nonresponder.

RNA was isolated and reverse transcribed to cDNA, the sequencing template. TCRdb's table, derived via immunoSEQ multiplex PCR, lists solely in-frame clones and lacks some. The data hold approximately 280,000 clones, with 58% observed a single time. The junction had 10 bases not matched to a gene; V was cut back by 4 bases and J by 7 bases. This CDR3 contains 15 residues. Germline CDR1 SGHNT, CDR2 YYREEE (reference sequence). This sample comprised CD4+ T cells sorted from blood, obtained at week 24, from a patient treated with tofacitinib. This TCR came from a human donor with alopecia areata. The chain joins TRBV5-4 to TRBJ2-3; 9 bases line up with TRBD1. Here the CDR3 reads CASSPGTGRINTQYF. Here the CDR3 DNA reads TGTGCCAGCAGCCCCGGGACAGGGAGAATAAATACGCAGTATTTT.